These T cell receptor beta chains were read from a single sample in a study of OX40 agonist ivuxolimab in advanced cancers. Only in-frame clones appear in the TCRdb table, and some are missing; sequencing was by immunoSEQ multiplex PCR. The sample consists of under 20,000 clones, 80% to 90% of them appearing once. The sample was CD4+ or CD8+ T cells sorted from blood, taken in a trial of the OX40 agonist ivuxolimab. These receptors were taken from an adult with an advanced solid tumor such as melanoma, head and neck, liver or kidney cancer. Both conserved end residues are part of each CDR3.

V | CDR3
TRBV7-6 | CASSLGGDDYEQYF
TRBV28 | CASSLSGQGAVSYTF
TRBV7-2 | CASSSAGLSYEQYF
TRBV5-5 | CASSAVPDRYYEQYF
TRBV7-9 | CASSLVGAIYNSPLHF
TRBV28 | CASRPPQGTYEQYF
TRBV27 | CASTPGPNYGYTF
TRBV28 | CASSFRLAGGEQYF
TRBV28 | CASRGTSGRARETQYF
TRBV4-3 | CASSPGTGGSDTEAFF
TRBV27 | CASSTGVNEQYF
TRBV7-3 | CASSLRPTSEYEQYF
TRBV25-1 | CASSDLQGALNGELFF
TRBV5-4 | CASSYASDGETQYF
TRBV10-1 | CASSDGQGSYEQYF
TRBV11-2 | CASSWGQGYEQYF
TRBV7-6 | CASSLEASGLYEQYF
TRBV19 | CASSISGRASYEQYF
TRBV4-3 | CASSPSRGYEQYF
TRBV7-9 | CASSLGAQGMDF
TRBV25-1 | CATGMDTQYF
TRBV4-2 | CASSQDEGGEAGELFF
TRBV7-2 | CASSLVENEKLFF
TRBV6-5 | CASSSLSDSQNTEAFF
TRBV9 | CASSGDSMGNTGELFF
TRBV19 | CASSIGDRVVQPQHF
TRBV19 | CASSIQGQYNEQFF
TRBV7-9 | CASSIGGAGRYEQYF
TRBV6-6 | CASSYSSRQPQHF
TRBV15 | CATSRGGQGLYEQYF
TRBV11-2 | CASSLGGGWPQHF
TRBV5-1 | CASSMTGYGYTF
TRBV7-9 | CASSLDSGRGETQYF
TRBV9 | CASSLRGDRGHEQFF
TRBV25-1 | CASSVDGSGSAHDEQFF
TRBV4-3 | CASNPSSASSYNEQFF
TRBV7-2 | CASSPLLTGDEQFF
TRBV29-1 | CSVQGTETGGFAGELFF
TRBV4-1 | CASSQSSGGRDTQYF
TRBV10-3 | CAISESFGVNTEAFF
TRBV2 | CASSDSTSGYNEQFF
TRBV27 | CASSPASDTTPGYTF
TRBV7-3 | CASSYTGGHTGELFF
TRBV29-1 | CSVPGTNTEAFF
TRBV5-1 | CASSLVAVSHPRLYGYTF
TRBV9 | CASSGRGAGNTGELFF
TRBV18 | CASSPTLGVWDEKLFF
TRBV6-5 | CASSYGQSSGNTIYF
TRBV7-6 | CASSPKSSYEQYF
TRBV27 | CASSFRLFGELFF
TRBV6-5 | CASKPGASGNTIYF
TRBV7-2 | CASSQRGLVITDTQYF
TRBV10-3 | CAISEPTSVGDTQYF
TRBV7-9 | CASSLSGTYEQYF